The T cell receptor beta chain described here comes from a study of response to subunit inactivated influenza vaccine. TCRdb redid the calling of the RT-PCR reads with MiXCR, one entry per CDR3 protein. This table holds some 800,000 distinct CDR3 sequences, roughly 20% found once. This clonotype was counted ten times or more. Its antigen is not identified. General observations from the study: The authors suggested that every seasonal influenza vaccination recruits few new T cells.

The sequencing used PBMCs from blood, collected about 5 days after vaccination. The source of this sequence is a middle-aged man who received an inactivated influenza vaccine.

CDR3 sequence: CASSFMGGAYEQYF. CDR3 nucleotides: TGTGCCAGCAGCTTTATGGGGGGCGCCTACGAGCAGTACTTC. This rearrangement joins TRBV5-5 to TRBJ2-7; D assignment may be TRBD1 or TRBD2 (6 bases each). The CDR3 covers 14 residues. Germline V gene lookup returns CDR1 SGHKS and CDR2 YYEKEE (reference sequence). Trimming left V 2 bases short and J 2 bases short, with 11 bases between. Complete variable domain (other parts from reference TRBV5-5 and TRBJ2-7): DAGVTQSPTHLIKTRGQQVTLRCSPISGHKSVSWYQQVLGQGPQFIFQYYEKEERGRGNFPDRFSARQFPNYSSELNVNALLLGDSALYLCASSFMGGAYEQYFGPGTRLTVT.